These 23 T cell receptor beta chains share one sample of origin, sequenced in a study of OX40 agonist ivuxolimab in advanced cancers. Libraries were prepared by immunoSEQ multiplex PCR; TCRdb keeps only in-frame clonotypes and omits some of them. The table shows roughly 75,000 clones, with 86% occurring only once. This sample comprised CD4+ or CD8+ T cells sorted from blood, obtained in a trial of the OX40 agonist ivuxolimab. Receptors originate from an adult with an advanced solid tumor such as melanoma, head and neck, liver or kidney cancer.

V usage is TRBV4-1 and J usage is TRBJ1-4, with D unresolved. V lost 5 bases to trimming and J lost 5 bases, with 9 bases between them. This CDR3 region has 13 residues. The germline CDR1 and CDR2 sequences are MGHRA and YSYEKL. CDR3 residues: CASSKRTNEKLFF. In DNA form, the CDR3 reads TGCGCCAGCAGCAAGAGAACGAATGAAAAACTGTTTTTT.

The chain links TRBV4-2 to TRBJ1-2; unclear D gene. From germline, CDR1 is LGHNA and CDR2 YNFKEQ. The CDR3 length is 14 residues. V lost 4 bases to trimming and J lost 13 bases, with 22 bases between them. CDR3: CASSPEERSFTTTF. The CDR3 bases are TGTGCCAGCAGCCCCGAGGAAAGGAGCTTTACGACCACCTTC.

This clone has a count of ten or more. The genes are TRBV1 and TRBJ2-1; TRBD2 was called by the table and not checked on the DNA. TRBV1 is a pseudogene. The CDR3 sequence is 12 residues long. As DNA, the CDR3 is TGCACCAATAGGCGCCCGGAGGGTGAGCAGTTCTTC. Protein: CTNRRPEGEQFF.

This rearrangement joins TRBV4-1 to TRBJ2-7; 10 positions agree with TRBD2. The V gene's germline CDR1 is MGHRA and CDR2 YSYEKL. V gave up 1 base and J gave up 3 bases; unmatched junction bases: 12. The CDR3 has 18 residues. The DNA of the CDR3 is TGCGCCAGCAGCCAAGGGTCCCTAGCGGGGGTCTTGAGCTACGAGCAGTACTTC. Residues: CASSQGSLAGVLSYEQYF.

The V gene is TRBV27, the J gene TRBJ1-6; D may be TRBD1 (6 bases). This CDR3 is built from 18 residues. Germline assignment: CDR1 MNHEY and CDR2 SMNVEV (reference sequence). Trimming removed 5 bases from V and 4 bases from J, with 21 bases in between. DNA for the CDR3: TGTGCCAGCAGTAGGACAGCCGCCTATCAGACTTATAATTCACCCCTCCACTTT. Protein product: CASSRTAAYQTYNSPLHF.

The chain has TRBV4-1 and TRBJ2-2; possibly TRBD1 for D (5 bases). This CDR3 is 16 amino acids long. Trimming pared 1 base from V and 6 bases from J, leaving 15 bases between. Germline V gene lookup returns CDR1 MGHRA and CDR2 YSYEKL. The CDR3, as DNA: TGCGCCAGCAGCCAAGGGCTACAGGCCCGGGCCGGGGAGCTGTTTTTT. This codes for CASSQGLQARAGELFF.

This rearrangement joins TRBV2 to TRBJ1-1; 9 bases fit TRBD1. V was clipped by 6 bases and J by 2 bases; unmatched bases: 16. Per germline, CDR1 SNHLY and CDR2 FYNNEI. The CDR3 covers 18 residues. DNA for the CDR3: TGTGCCAGCAGCGTACACAAGGGGACAGGGCATATCAACACTGAAGCTTTCTTT. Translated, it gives CASSVHKGTGHINTEAFF.

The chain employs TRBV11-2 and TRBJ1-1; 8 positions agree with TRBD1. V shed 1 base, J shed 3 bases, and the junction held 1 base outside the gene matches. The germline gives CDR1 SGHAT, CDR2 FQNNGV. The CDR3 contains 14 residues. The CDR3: CASSLVTGDTEAFF. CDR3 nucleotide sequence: TGTGCCAGCAGCTTAGTGACAGGGGACACTGAAGCTTTCTTT.

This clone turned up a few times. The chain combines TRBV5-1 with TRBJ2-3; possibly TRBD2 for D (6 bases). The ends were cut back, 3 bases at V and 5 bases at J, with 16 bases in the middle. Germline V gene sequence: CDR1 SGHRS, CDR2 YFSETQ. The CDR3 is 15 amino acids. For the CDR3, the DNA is TGCGCCAGCAGCTCCCCTGGCGGGGAGGTAGATACGCAGTATTTT. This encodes CASSSPGGEVDTQYF.

The CDR3 sequence: CASRPSGGADEQYF. CDR3 coding DNA: TGTGCCAGCAGGCCTAGCGGGGGGGCCGACGAGCAGTACTTC. The rearrangement joins TRBV6-1 to TRBJ2-7; TRBD2 matches 12 bases. The V and J ends lost 6 bases and 5 bases, in that order; junction bases with no gene match: 5. Germline values: CDR1 MNHNS, CDR2 SASEGT. This CDR3 is built from 14 residues.

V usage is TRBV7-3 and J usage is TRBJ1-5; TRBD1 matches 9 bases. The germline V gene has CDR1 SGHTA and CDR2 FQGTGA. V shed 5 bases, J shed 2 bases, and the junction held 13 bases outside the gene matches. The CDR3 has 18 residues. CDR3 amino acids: CASSATGGVLSGNQPQHF. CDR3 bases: TGTGCCAGCAGCGCGACAGGGGGGGTTCTATCTGGCAATCAGCCCCAGCATTTT.

The CDR3 nucleotides are TGTGCCAGCAGCTTAGAGCCAGGGGACTATGGCTACACCTTC. It encodes CASSLEPGDYGYTF. The chain combines TRBV11-1 with TRBJ1-2; possibly TRBD1 for D (6 bases). The CDR3 spans 14 residues. In germline, CDR1 is SGHAT, CDR2 FQDESV (reference sequence). Deletions cut 1 base from V and 3 bases from J, with 9 bases between.

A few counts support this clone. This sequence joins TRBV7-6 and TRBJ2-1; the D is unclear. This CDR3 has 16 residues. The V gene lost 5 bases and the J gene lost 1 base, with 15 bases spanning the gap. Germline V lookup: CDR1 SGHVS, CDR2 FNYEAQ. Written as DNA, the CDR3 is TGTGCCAGCAGCACGCGCTACCGTGGGTCCTACAATGAGCAGTTCTTC. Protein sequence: CASSTRYRGSYNEQFF.

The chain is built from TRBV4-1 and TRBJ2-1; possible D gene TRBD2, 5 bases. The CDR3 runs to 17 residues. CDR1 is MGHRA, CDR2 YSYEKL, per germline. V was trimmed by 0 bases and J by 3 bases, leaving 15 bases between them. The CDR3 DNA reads TGCGCCAGCAGCCAAGAAGTTACGCCTAGCCGCTACAATGAGCAGTTCTTC. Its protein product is CASSQEVTPSRYNEQFF.

CDR3 loop: CASSRTGQGSYEQYF. The CDR3 DNA is TGTGCCAGCAGCCGAACGGGACAGGGGTCCTACGAGCAGTACTTC. J is TRBJ2-7 and V is TRBV7-2; TRBD1 matches 10 bases. Germline CDR1 and CDR2: SGHTA and FQGNSA. This CDR3 has 15 residues. Trimming removed 5 bases from V and 1 base from J; junction bases left unmatched: 5.

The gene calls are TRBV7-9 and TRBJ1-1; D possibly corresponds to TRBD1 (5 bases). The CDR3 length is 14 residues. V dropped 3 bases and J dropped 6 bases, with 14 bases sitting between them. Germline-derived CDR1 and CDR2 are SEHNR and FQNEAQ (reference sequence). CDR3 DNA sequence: TGTGCCAGCAGCTTGACGGGGGATGGCGCTGAAGCTTTCTTT. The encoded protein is CASSLTGDGAEAFF.

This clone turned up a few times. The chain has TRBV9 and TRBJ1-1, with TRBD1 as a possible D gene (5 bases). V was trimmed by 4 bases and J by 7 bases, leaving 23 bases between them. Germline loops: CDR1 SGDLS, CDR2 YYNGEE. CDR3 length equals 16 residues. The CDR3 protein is CASSPPRAAGIGEAFF. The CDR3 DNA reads TGTGCCAGCAGCCCCCCCAGGGCTGCAGGTATCGGTGAAGCTTTCTTT.

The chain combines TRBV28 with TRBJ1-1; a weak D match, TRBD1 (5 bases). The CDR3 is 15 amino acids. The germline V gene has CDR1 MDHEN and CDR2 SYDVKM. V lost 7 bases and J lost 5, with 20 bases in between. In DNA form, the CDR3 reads TGTGCCAGCATCCCCACTCGGGGGAGGGGAACTGAAGCTTTCTTT. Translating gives CASIPTRGRGTEAFF.

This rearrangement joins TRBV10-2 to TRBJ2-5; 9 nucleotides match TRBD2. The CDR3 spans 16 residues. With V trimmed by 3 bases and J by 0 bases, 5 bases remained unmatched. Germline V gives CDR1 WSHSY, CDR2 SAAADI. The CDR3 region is CASSEVRGGYQETQYF. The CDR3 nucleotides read TGCGCCAGCAGTGAAGTGCGGGGGGGGTACCAAGAGACCCAGTACTTC.

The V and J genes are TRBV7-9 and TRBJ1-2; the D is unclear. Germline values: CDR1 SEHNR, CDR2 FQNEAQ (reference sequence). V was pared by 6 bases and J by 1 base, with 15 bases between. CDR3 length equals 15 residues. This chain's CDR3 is CASRGRAGDNYGYTF. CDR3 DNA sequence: TGTGCCAGCAGGGGGAGGGCTGGCGATAACTATGGCTACACCTTC.

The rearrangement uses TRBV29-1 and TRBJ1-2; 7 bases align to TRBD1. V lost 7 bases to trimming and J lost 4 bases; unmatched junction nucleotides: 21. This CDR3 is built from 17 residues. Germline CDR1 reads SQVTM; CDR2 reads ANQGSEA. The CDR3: CSAAEGAQRRGPYGYTF. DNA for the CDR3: TGCAGCGCCGCGGAGGGGGCGCAGAGGCGCGGCCCCTATGGCTACACCTTC.

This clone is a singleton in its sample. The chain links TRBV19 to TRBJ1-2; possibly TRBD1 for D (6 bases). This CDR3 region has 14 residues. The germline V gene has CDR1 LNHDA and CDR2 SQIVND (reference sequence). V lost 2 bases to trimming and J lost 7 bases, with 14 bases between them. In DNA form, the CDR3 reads TGTGCCAGTAGTATACGGGACAAGGACGGTGGCTACACCTTC. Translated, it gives CASSIRDKDGGYTF.

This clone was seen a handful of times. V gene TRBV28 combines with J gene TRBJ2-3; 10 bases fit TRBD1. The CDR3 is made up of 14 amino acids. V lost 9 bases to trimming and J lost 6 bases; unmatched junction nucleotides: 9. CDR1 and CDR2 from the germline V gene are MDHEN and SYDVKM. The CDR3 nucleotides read TGTGCCAGTTGTCCGGGACAGGGGCTGGATACGCAGTATTTT. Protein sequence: CASCPGQGLDTQYF.